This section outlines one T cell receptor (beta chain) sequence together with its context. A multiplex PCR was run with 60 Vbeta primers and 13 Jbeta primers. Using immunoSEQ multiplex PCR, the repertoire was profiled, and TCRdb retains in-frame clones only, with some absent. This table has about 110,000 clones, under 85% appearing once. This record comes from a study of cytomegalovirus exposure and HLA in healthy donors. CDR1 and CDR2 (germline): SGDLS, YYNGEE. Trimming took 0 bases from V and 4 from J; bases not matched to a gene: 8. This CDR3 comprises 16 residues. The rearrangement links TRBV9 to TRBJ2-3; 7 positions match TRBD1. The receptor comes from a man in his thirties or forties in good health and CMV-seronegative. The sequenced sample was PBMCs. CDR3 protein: CASSVETGFPPDTQYF. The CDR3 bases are TGTGCCAGCAGCGTAGAGACAGGGTTTCCTCCAGATACGCAGTATTTT.